The source of this TCR beta chain is a study of Graves' ophthalmopathy and Graves' hyperthyroidism (dated 2018 in TCRdb). Background on the whole study: Peripheral blood was collected at initial diagnosis, prior to any treatment. For training and testing, the 80 to 100 patients in the discovery cohort were randomly divided in a 7:3 ratio. In more than five hyperthyroidism patients, the T-cell repertoires found in thyroid tissue were compared with those found in blood. An independent validation cohort was composed of about 20 hyperthyroidism patients and around 16 patients who later progressed from hyperthyroidism to ophthalmopathy. Following sampling, methimazole starting at 30 mg daily was administered to hyperthyroidism patients, and high-dose intravenous methylprednisolone was administered to ophthalmopathy patients. The study used signatures of the TCR beta repertoire to tell Graves' ophthalmopathy apart from Graves' hyperthyroidism and to predict which patients would progress to ophthalmopathy. To explore V-J signatures that distinguish ophthalmopathy from hyperthyroidism, a discovery set of 95 to 100 patients was enrolled, made up of 40 to 45 with ophthalmopathy and 57 with stable hyperthyroidism. In total, over 130 blood samples were TCR-sequenced: under 45 ophthalmopathy, over 70 hyperthyroidism and about 17 hyperthyroidism-to-ophthalmopathy patients.

The CDR3, cysteine through phenylalanine, is 15 amino acids long. The CDR3 DNA has 45 bases and is translated from base 1. Patients with ophthalmopathy had moderately to severely active disease, with a Clinical Activity Score of 3 or more, a NOSPECS grade of 4 or more, and a disease duration of less than 3 months. Patients with other autoimmune diseases, uncontrolled infections, pregnancy or lactation were excluded from the study. Clinical symptoms, serum thyroxine, TRAb, thyroid ultrasound and orbital computed tomography were used for diagnosis. Using Ficoll-Paque density gradient centrifugation, PBMCs were isolated from about 9.4 ml of fresh peripheral blood. Trizol reagent was used to extract the total RNA, and its quality was then checked on an Agilent 2100 Bioanalyzer. This clonotype was detected many times. This receptor's antigen is unknown. Germline is not matched at one junction end, which may reflect a read error.

The full study reports these points: The 13-signature model separated ophthalmopathy from stable hyperthyroidism with approximately 90% sensitivity and 81.08% specificity in cross-validation, and 80%/75% in the test set. Most of the expanded thyroid clonotypes with a frequency above 0.001 were also detected in blood, and it was suggested that the thyroid immune response may be reflected by blood repertoires. Sample size was not predetermined statistically, and investigators were not blinded to group allocation. In validation, the model predicted ophthalmopathy progression with 70.59% sensitivity and about 77% specificity; some 13 predicted patients were CT-confirmed with GO in a median of about 7.1 months.

For repertoire sequencing, the TCR beta CDR3 regions were amplified from RNA transcripts. The first round was an RT-PCR using HTBI primers with the Qiagen OneStep RT-PCR kit, and this first round was followed by a second-round multiplex PCR, then size selection and purification. The libraries underwent paired-end sequencing with 100 bp reads on an Illumina HiSeq2000. The original pipeline was this. SOAPnuke was used for read processing, and reads with adapters, uncalled bases, a mean Phred below 15, or no exact constant-primer or identifier match were discarded. COPE v1.2.5 was used to merge the high-quality paired reads. Each unique nucleotide sequence was treated as a clonotype, and MiTCR v1.1 was used to align the clonotypes to the IMGT TRB V, D and J references. The analysis was limited to V-J combinations with a frequency above 0.0001, which together covered just over 98% of the repertoires. For each V-J combination, a TCR clonal expansion and chaos score was defined as F50 clonal expansion divided by the chaos observed in the TCRdist matrix. Welch's t-statistics and random forest were used to narrow the features down to more than 10 V-J combinations, which were then fed into a naive Bayes classifier. The similarity between thyroid and blood repertoires was quantified using the Morisita-Horn index. TCRdb took the public reads, trimmed them with fastp at Q25, ran MiXCR for clone calling and kept in-frame beta chains. Identical CDR3 proteins give one entry, which carries the most common genes and DNA. TCRdb's processing, not the authors', yielded these V and J calls. This sample gives 200,000 to 250,000 distinct CDR3 sequences in total; roughly 21% of them show up just once. Of the sample, approximately 40% is held by the ten largest clones.

The sample taken for sequencing was peripheral blood. This TCR came from a woman aged 50 to 60 with Graves' ophthalmopathy. Donor details come from another sample of the same person, matched by shared clones. This receptor chain uses TRBV12-3 or TRBV12-4 and TRBJ1-6; no D gene call is confident. The CDR3 region reads CAGSFQGFYNSPLHF. The DNA reads TGTGCCGGCAGTTTCCAAGGATTCTATAATTCACCCCTCCACTTT.